This T cell receptor beta chain was captured in a study of T cell repertoires in cytomegalovirus infection. Across the study: CMV infection together with matching HLA type was indicated by public TCR beta signatures. General study findings and limits: HLA-C-restricted CMV clonotypes gave the most frequent clonotype in two of eight donors.

The CDR3 consists of 15 residues. In germline, CDR1 is SGHVS, CDR2 FNYEAQ. Trimming removed 4 bases from V and 4 bases from J; junction bases left unmatched: 7. One entry per CDR3 protein, called by TCRdb with MiXCR from the reads. This table has roughly 300,000 distinct CDR3 sequences, over 7.5% appearing once. This clonotype appeared a few times. The antigen remains undetermined. Material for sequencing was PBMCs. The sequence was collected from a human donor in good health (CMV status not recorded). Some clones in this sample may be carry-over from other donors' samples. This chain joins TRBV7-6 and TRBJ1-3, with 7 bases that match TRBD1. The CDR3 coding sequence is TGTGCCAGCAGCTCACGGACAGGTGGGGGAAACACCATATATTTT. This translates into CASSSRTGGGNTIYF.